The clone carrying this T cell receptor beta chain was seen repeatedly, ten times or more. What it recognizes is unknown. These data are taken from a study of Graves' ophthalmopathy and Graves' hyperthyroidism. General study findings and limits: Sensitivity of roughly 88% and specificity of roughly 80% were achieved when a 13-signature model separated ophthalmopathy from stable hyperthyroidism.

V was trimmed by 6 bases and J by 4 bases, leaving 12 bases between them. CDR1 is SGHVS and CDR2 is FQNEAQ in the germline V gene. CDR3 length: 13 amino acids. The authors amplified TCR beta CDR3 regions from RNA transcripts. First-round RT-PCR relied on HTBI primers, and a second-round multiplex PCR came next. TCRdb re-analysed the multiplex PCR reads in MiXCR, keeping a single row per CDR3 protein. The sample lists around 400,000 distinct CDR3 sequences, 20% to 25% occurring once. The sequencing sample was made of peripheral blood. The V and J genes are TRBV7-8 and TRBJ1-2; maybe TRBD1 (6 bases). The TCR comes from a woman aged 18 to 35 with stable Graves' hyperthyroidism. Here the CDR3 reads CASSPGGSYGYTF. In nucleotides, the CDR3 is TGTGCCAGCAGTCCGGGGGGCAGCTATGGCTACACCTTC.